The 19 T cell receptor beta chains listed next were all sequenced from one sample in a study of a mutant IDH1 vaccine in newly diagnosed glioma. Sequenced by immunoSEQ multiplex PCR; TCRdb stores in-frame clones only, minus some. Among approximately 67,000 clones listed, around four fifths were seen once. The time point is: baseline, week 1 (first vaccination visit). Treatment denoted: pre-vaccination baseline after standard-of-care therapy. The sequences come from peripheral blood mononuclear cells (PBMCs), collected from a glioma patient treated with radiotherapy, temozolomide or both. The receptors were gathered from a young woman with glioma. Some clones in this sample may be carry-over from other donors' samples.

This clone showed up many times. V usage is TRBV5-1 and J usage is TRBJ2-1; TRBD2 matches at 7 bases. The CDR3 length is 16 residues. Per germline, CDR1 SGHRS and CDR2 YFSETQ. J gave up 3 bases and V 4 bases, and 10 bases lay outside the gene matches. The CDR3 loop is CASSAIGEGHYNEQFF. In DNA form, the CDR3 reads TGCGCCAGCAGCGCTATCGGGGAGGGCCACTACAATGAGCAGTTCTTC. The variable domain in full, with the rest retrieved from reference TRBV5-1 and TRBJ2-1, is KAGVTQTPRYLIKTRGQQVTLSCSPISGHRSVSWYQQTPGQGLQFLFEYFSETQRNKGNFPGRFSGRQFSNSRSEMNVSTLELGDSALYLCASSAIGEGHYNEQFFGPGTRLTVL.

The V and J genes are TRBV2 and TRBJ2-1; D tentatively reads TRBD1 or TRBD2 (5 bases each). Trimming took 0 bases from V and 16 from J, leaving 22 bases between them. The CDR3 consists of 15 residues. Germline V gene sequence: CDR1 SNHLY, CDR2 FYNNEI. The DNA for the CDR3 is TGTGCCAGCAGTGAAGCGCTTCGGGGCAGGGAACCAGAATTCTTC. Its translation: CASSEALRGREPEFF.

This sequence joins TRBV6-1 and TRBJ1-1, with 8 bases lining up with TRBD1. The CDR3 is 15 residues long. J gave up 3 bases and V 10 bases, and 13 bases lay outside the gene matches. Germline V gene lookup returns CDR1 MNHNS and CDR2 SASEGT. The CDR3 coding sequence is TGTGCCATCCTAAATCGTGACAGGGGCTACACTGAAGCTTTCTTT. Its translation: CAILNRDRGYTEAFF.

V and J are TRBV29-1 and TRBJ1-5; no definite D call. Trimming removed 4 bases at V and 5 bases at J, with 18 bases between. This CDR3 comprises 15 residues. Per germline, CDR1 SQVTM and CDR2 ANQGSEA. The CDR3 sequence is CSVAVGLPRDQPQHF. CDR3 sequence (DNA): TGCAGCGTTGCCGTAGGACTTCCCCGAGATCAGCCCCAGCATTTT.

The chain employs TRBV7-2 and TRBJ1-2, with D maybe TRBD1 (5 bases). The CDR3 spans 15 residues. Germline CDR1 is SGHTA and CDR2 is FQGNSA. V was trimmed by 1 base and J by 2 bases, leaving 11 bases between them. Here the CDR3 DNA reads TGTGCCAGCAGCTTAGGTTCTTCAGGGAACTATGGCTACACCTTC. Translated, it gives CASSLGSSGNYGYTF.

This clone has just one count. This chain links TRBV15 with TRBJ2-7, with TRBD2 matching 11 bases. This CDR3 is 18 amino acids long. V trimming: 1 base; J trimming: 5 bases; junction bases outside the gene matches: 13. CDR1 LNHNV and CDR2 YYDKDF come from the germline V gene (reference sequence). In nucleotides, the CDR3 is TGTGCCACCAGCAGAGTTCAACTAGCGGGGGACAGGGCCCACGAGCAGTACTTC. It codes for CATSRVQLAGDRAHEQYF.

This clone was counted once. J is TRBJ2-7 and V is TRBV11-2, with TRBD2 identical over 9 bases. CDR1 and CDR2 from the germline V gene are SGHAT and FQNNGV. The J segment lost 3 bases and the V segment lost 5 bases, leaving 8 bases of the junction unmatched. The CDR3 loop spans 15 amino acids. The chain's CDR3 is CASSPGAGGGYEQYF. CDR3 DNA: TGTGCCAGCAGCCCGGGGGCGGGAGGGGGCTACGAGCAGTACTTC.

This clone appeared once. The chain carries TRBV4-1 and TRBJ2-7, with D unresolved. V was clipped by 4 bases and J by 2 bases, with 9 bases between them. The CDR3 is 13 amino acids. Germline CDR1 reads MGHRA; CDR2 reads YSYEKL. The DNA for the CDR3 is TGCGCCAGCAGCCTAGACTCAACCTACGAGCAGTACTTC. Translation: CASSLDSTYEQYF.

A few counts support this clone. This rearrangement joins TRBV5-1 to TRBJ1-1; no clear D. The CDR3 runs 15 residues. Looked up from germline, CDR1 is SGHRS and CDR2 is YFSETQ. Between the trimmed V and J ends, which lost 1 base and 1 base, there was a span of 11 bases. CDR3 coding DNA: TGCGCCAGCAGCTTGCGTTGGACGGGGAACACTGAAGCTTTCTTT. Translation gives CASSLRWTGNTEAFF.

The rearrangement links TRBV14 to TRBJ2-7; 7 nucleotides line up with TRBD1. The CDR3 spans 15 residues. The V gene end was trimmed by 4 bases and the J gene end by 2 bases; junction bases not matched to a gene: 8. From germline, CDR1 is SGHDN and CDR2 FVKESK. In DNA form, the CDR3 reads TGTGCCAGCAGCCCTGACAGGGCCTTCCCCTACGAGCAGTACTTC. Its protein product is CASSPDRAFPYEQYF.

The V and J genes are TRBV5-5 and TRBJ2-2; tentatively, D is TRBD1 (5 bases). V lost 1 base to trimming and J lost 7 bases, with 14 bases between them. This CDR3 region has 15 residues. CDR1 and CDR2 from the germline V gene are SGHKS and YYEKEE (reference sequence). DNA for the CDR3: TGTGCCAGCAGCTTGAGACCCAGGGATGGCGGGGAGCTGTTTTTT. Its translation: CASSLRPRDGGELFF.

The chain joins TRBV9 to TRBJ1-2; D is possibly TRBD1 (5 bases). Germline V gene data show CDR1 as SGDLS and CDR2 as YYNGEE. The CDR3 contains 12 residues. Trimming shortened V by 2 bases and J by 4 bases, and 6 bases separated the two germline ends. The CDR3, as DNA: TGTGCCAGCAGCGTGGGGGGCTATGGCTACACCTTC. Translated, it gives CASSVGGYGYTF.

The chain recombines TRBV7-6 with TRBJ1-1; 7 bases are shared with TRBD1. The CDR3 loop spans 14 amino acids. The V gene's germline CDR1 is SGHVS and CDR2 FNYEAQ. Germline trimming cut 5 bases from V and 0 bases from J; bases unmatched to any gene: 3. The CDR3 here is CASSHGQVNTEAFF. The CDR3 region has the DNA TGTGCCAGCAGCCATGGACAGGTGAACACTGAAGCTTTCTTT. Looking up the rest from reference TRBV7-6 and TRBJ1-1 gives the full variable domain: GAGVSQSPRYKVTKRGQDVALRCDPISGHVSLYWYRQALGQGPEFLTYFNYEAQQDKSGLPNDRFSAERPEGSISTLTIQRTEQRDSAMYRCASSHGQVNTEAFFGQGTRLTVV.

The chain recombines TRBV6-1 with TRBJ2-2; D is undetermined. V was trimmed by 2 bases and J by 2 bases, leaving 3 bases between them. The CDR3 contains 13 residues. Germline V gene lookup returns CDR1 MNHNS and CDR2 SASEGT. The CDR3 DNA reads TGTGCCAGCAGTGAATCCAACACCGGGGAGCTGTTTTTT. It encodes CASSESNTGELFF.

This clone showed up just a few times. The chain uses TRBV28 and TRBJ1-2; possible D gene TRBD1, 5 bases. The CDR3 extends over 14 amino acids. Trimming pared 2 bases from V and 4 bases from J, leaving 11 bases between. Per the germline V gene, CDR1 is MDHEN and CDR2 is SYDVKM. In DNA form, the CDR3 reads TGTGCCAGCAGTTTAGGGGGGACGGGCTATGGCTACACCTTC. It codes for CASSLGGTGYGYTF.

The rearrangement joins TRBV5-6 to TRBJ1-3; D is perhaps TRBD1 (5 bases). The germline V and J ends were trimmed by 2 bases and 0 bases, with 12 bases remaining between them. The CDR3 consists of 16 residues. Looked up from germline, CDR1 is SGHDT and CDR2 is YYEEEE. CDR3: CASSFYRLLSGNTIYF. The CDR3 nucleotides are TGTGCCAGCAGCTTTTACAGGTTACTCTCTGGAAACACCATATATTTT.

This clone was recorded only once. V gene TRBV5-6 combines with J gene TRBJ1-5; TRBD1 agrees at 7 bases. Germline V gene data show CDR1 as SGHDT and CDR2 as YYEEEE. CDR3 length: 17 residues. V lost 1 base and J lost 7; bases outside the gene matches: 14. The CDR3 spells CASSLFGAGGDMQPQHF. The CDR3 DNA reads as TGTGCCAGCAGCTTGTTTGGGGCAGGGGGAGACATGCAGCCCCAGCATTTT.

The chain joins TRBV6-1 to TRBJ2-7; no reliable D call. CDR1 and CDR2 (germline): MNHNS, SASEGT. The CDR3 spans 15 residues. Trimming pared 11 bases from V and 1 base from J, leaving 21 bases between. The CDR3 spells CASLDPRFASYEQYF. CDR3 sequence (DNA): TGTGCCTCTCTGGACCCCCGGTTTGCATCCTACGAGCAGTACTTC.

CDR3 in amino acids: CASSGQGSGANVLTF. CDR3 nucleotide sequence: TGTGCCAGCAGTGGACAGGGCTCTGGGGCCAACGTCCTGACTTTC. The V gene is TRBV2, the J gene TRBJ2-6; 7 positions agree with TRBD1. The CDR3 is 15 residues long. The germline CDR1 and CDR2 sequences are SNHLY and FYNNEI. With 4 bases clipped from V and 0 bases from J, the junction kept 0 bases outside the gene matches.